This record covers a single T cell receptor beta chain. The specificity of this receptor is unknown. No much larger clone exists at a distance of one base, and base qualities are not known. Trimming removed 2 bases from V and 2 bases from J, leaving 11 bases between the germline ends. CDR1 and CDR2 are read off the germline V gene as SGHRS and YFSETQ. Taken from cysteine to phenylalanine, the CDR3 has 15 residues. Only CDR3 DNA remains: 45 bases, in frame from the first base. The record originates from a study of shared clonotypes between healthy human individuals (dated by TCRdb to the early 2020s). With regard to the full study: A couple of women and three men aged 18 to 49 years were included in the cohort. For each donor, CD4 naive and CD4 memory were each run on three plates, CD8 naive on two plates, and CD8 memory on one plate. To estimate repertoire size and how much clonotypes are shared between individuals, the study performed deep sequencing of blood TCR repertoires from a few healthy adults. To increase sequencing depth and limit assay-specific biases, TCR repertoire library preparation and sequencing were carried out by different laboratories using diverse techniques. Leukapheresis yielded between about 0.8 and 8.9 billion PBMCs per donor.

Using the deep immunoSEQ assay, multiplex PCR amplified TCR CDR3 regions from genomic DNA. Extracted genomic DNA from each cell subset was spread evenly across all wells of several immunoSEQ 96-well plates, with each plate serving as a replicate. For sorted subsets, about 200 ng genomic DNA, equal to approximately 30,000 T cell genomes, was loaded into each replicate PCR. Purified libraries were quantified with a Qubit 3.0 fluorometer, sized on a Bioanalyzer 2100, and re-quantified with the KAPA Library Quantification kit. Each immunoSEQ 96-well plate was sequenced on its own single-read 150-cycle Illumina NextSeq 550 flow cell. Per the source publication's procedure: Because only junctional sequences without quality scores were contained in the immunoSEQ output, filtering matching that applied to full-length reads could not be performed. Sequences were annotated with PyIR, a Python wrapper for IgBLAST v1.9, using IMGT germline references to assign V/J genes and CDR3. Reads were removed for weak V/J assignments (E-value above 1e-6), missing CDR3, stop codons, out-of-frame junctions, or ambiguous translated residues. V3J clonotypes were defined as sequences sharing the same inferred V gene, J gene, and CDR3 amino acid sequence. Percentage overlap between repertoires was computed as shared unique clonotypes divided by the size of the smaller repertoire. RTK rarefaction, the Chao1 estimator, and Recon v2.1 estimates of unobserved clonotypes were used to assess repertoire richness. For all TCRbeta clonotypes obtained by the gDNA method from four donors, generation probabilities were computed with OLGA. TCRdb mirrors the immuneACCESS table, restricted to in-frame sequences. Some clones are absent from its copies; in checked studies, under half trace to an unresolved V gene, and the reason for the others is unknown. The V and J calls and clone size are taken from that table; D and trimming were inferred from the DNA. The table for this sample lists roughly 600,000 clones; 95% to 98% of them were counted only once. The ten largest account for 0.3% to 0.35% of the sample.

CD8 naive samples were CD45RO-negative cells positively selected for CCR7, giving a CD45RA+CCR7+ population that excluded TemRA cells. The donors were healthy, HIV-negative adults who had no recently reported acute infections or vaccinations. All donors were Caucasian adults living in Nashville, Tennessee, USA. After blood collection by leukapheresis, PBMCs were isolated using Ficoll-Histopaque density gradient centrifugation and then cryopreserved in the vapor phase of liquid nitrogen. Analytical flow cytometry was used to check the purity and quantity of each magnetically sorted T cell population. Each sorted fraction had its genomic DNA isolated and then quantified by UV absorbance on a Nanodrop 2000c. The paper as a whole reports these results and caveats: Only blood was sampled, and tissue TCR repertoires likely differ from those in blood. Clonotypes shared by all four sorted-subset donors showed higher generation probabilities than non-shared clonotypes. Rarefaction of sorted-subset datasets indicated incomplete sequencing despite the large sequencing depth. Larger estimated clonotype richness was generally found for naive subsets than for memory subsets. Based on pairwise subsampling, the degree of clonotype sharing among donors was expected to be affected by sequencing depth. Because the study included only a small number of donors, the genetic and exposure-history diversity represented was limited. About 4.5% of naive CD4, 3.5% of naive CD8, about 2.5% of memory CD4, and approximately 0.39% of memory CD8 clonotypes were shared across a few donors.

The chain is encoded by TRBV5-1 joined to TRBJ2-1, with the D gene call left open. This TCR derives from a man under 40 in good health. Sequencing used naive CD8+ T cells sorted from blood. Reading the label with the study, this specimen's cell subset or site is: CD45RA+CCR7+. The CDR3 protein is CASSLLSPPYNEQFF. The DNA reads as follows: TGCGCCAGCAGCTTACTAAGCCCCCCCTACAATGAGCAGTTCTTC.